The next 6 T cell receptor beta chains were all read from a single sample in a study of cytomegalovirus exposure and HLA in healthy donors. PCR used 60 Vbeta primers and 13 Jbeta primers. Produced via immunoSEQ multiplex PCR; TCRdb's table is partial and in-frame only. The sample holds approximately 150,000 clones, around 80% seen once. The sample taken for sequencing was PBMCs. The receptors come from a man younger than 30 in good health and CMV-seronegative.

The V call is TRBV19, the J call TRBJ1-5, with D perhaps TRBD1 (6 bases). The CDR3 runs to 14 residues. Germline V lookup: CDR1 LNHDA, CDR2 SQIVND (reference sequence). V lost 5 bases to trimming and J lost 3 bases, with 11 bases between them. CDR3: CASSPRQDNQPQHF. DNA of the CDR3: TGTGCCAGTAGTCCGCGACAGGACAATCAGCCCCAGCATTTT.

This clone was seen just once. The chain joins TRBV30 to TRBJ1-5, with D possibly matching TRBD1 (6 bases). Trimming left V 5 bases short and J 2 bases short, with 10 bases between. Looked up from germline, CDR1 is GTSNPN and CDR2 is SVGIG (reference sequence). The CDR3 has 13 amino acids. The CDR3 nucleotides read TGTGCCTGGGGGAACAGGGGCAATCAGCCCCAGCATTTT. This gives the protein CAWGNRGNQPQHF.

In its sample, this clone was seen once. The chain combines TRBV6-1 with TRBJ2-7, with 12 positions matching TRBD2. V dropped 4 bases and J dropped 3; count of bases not matched to a gene: 1. CDR3 length: 14 residues. CDR1 MNHNS and CDR2 SASEGT come from the germline V gene. This CDR3 reads CASSGLAGVYEQYF. The CDR3, as DNA: TGTGCCAGCAGTGGACTAGCGGGGGTCTACGAGCAGTACTTC.

The CDR3 here is CASSSLGLAGEAREQFF. CDR3 coding DNA: TGTGCCAGCAGCTCGCTAGGACTAGCGGGAGAAGCTCGGGAGCAGTTCTTC. The chain has TRBV5-6 and TRBJ2-1, with TRBD2 identical over 13 bases. The CDR3 loop spans 17 amino acids. The V and J ends lost 3 bases and 10 bases, in that order; junction bases with no gene match: 13. The germline V gene encodes CDR1 SGHDT and CDR2 YYEEEE.

The chain recombines TRBV2 with TRBJ2-5; D ambiguous. Per the germline V gene, CDR1 is SNHLY and CDR2 is FYNNEI. The CDR3 has 10 residues. V was trimmed by 11 bases and J by 5 bases, leaving 9 bases between them. CDR3 in DNA: TGTGCCTGCGATCTTGAGACCCAGTACTTC. Translated, it gives CACDLETQYF.

The chain has TRBV6-5 and TRBJ2-5, with a tentative D call TRBD1 (6 bases). The CDR3 totals 13 residues. Per germline, CDR1 MNHEY and CDR2 SVGAGI. The V gene lost 8 bases and the J gene lost 1 base, with 11 bases spanning the gap. For the CDR3, the DNA is TGTGCCAGCGCACGGACAGCCCAAGAGACCCAGTACTTC. Translated, it gives CASARTAQETQYF.